This is a list of T cell receptor beta chains from one sample in a study of cytomegalovirus exposure and HLA in healthy donors. The method was immunoSEQ multiplex PCR; TCRdb's version includes in-frame clones alone and lacks a portion of them. The sample has 270,000 or so clones; roughly 88% are singletons. Material: PBMCs. The receptors shown here come from a man aged 40-50 years in good health and CMV-seropositive. The CDR3 runs from the conserved cysteine through the conserved F or W. D genes are given only for firm matches. Clone size is shown for a subset of rows, as once, few, many or a class of expanded clone.

D | J | size | V | DNA | CDR3
TRBD2 | TRBJ2-7 | . | TRBV5-4 | TGTGCCAGCAGCCCGGGACTAGTCGCCTACGAGCAGTACTTC | CASSPGLVAYEQYF
TRBD1 | TRBJ2-6 | . | TRBV5-5 | TGTGCCAGCAGCTTAGGGGGGACAGGGGGCTCTGGGGCCAACGTCCTGACTTTC | CASSLGGTGGSGANVLTF
. | TRBJ1-3 | once | TRBV5-1 | TGCGCCGGCAGCTTGGCCCCAGGGTCTGGAAACACCATATATTTT | CAGSLAPGSGNTIYF
. | TRBJ2-7 | . | TRBV18 | TGTGCCAGCTCAGTAAAGGGGGGGAATGAGCAGTACTTC | CASSVKGGNEQYF
TRBD2 | TRBJ2-2 | . | TRBV11-2 | TGTGCCAGCAGCCTTCGACTAGCGGGAGGGTTGCTGAGCACCGGGGAGCTGTTTTTT | CASSLRLAGGLLSTGELFF
TRBD2 | TRBJ2-7 | once | TRBV6-6 | TGTGCCAGCAGTAACCCTAGCGGGAGGGCCGGGGGAGAGCAGTACTTC | CASSNPSGRAGGEQYF
. | TRBJ2-7 | . | TRBV7-2 | TGTGCCAGCAGCTTAGTGCCGGGGAGTTGGGAGCAGTATTTC | CASSLVPGSWEQYF
. | TRBJ2-5 | . | TRBV28 | TGTGCCAGCAGTTTAATCGGAGGAGAGACCCAGTACTTC | CASSLIGGETQYF
TRBD1 | TRBJ2-1 | . | TRBV5-1 | TGCGCCAGCAGTTCGGGACAGAGAGGTAGTGAGCAGTTCTTC | CASSSGQRGSEQFF
. | TRBJ2-4 | . | TRBV28 | TGTGCCAGCAGTTACCCTACCGAGACGGGAGACATTCAGTACTTC | CASSYPTETGDIQYF
TRBD2 | TRBJ2-3 | . | TRBV6-1 | TGTGCCAGCAGTGATTCTTTAGCGGGAGAGGGAGATACGCAGTATTTT | CASSDSLAGEGDTQYF
. | TRBJ1-2 | . | TRBV4-2 | TGTGCCAGCAGCCAAGGGGGACTTATCTATGGCTACACCTTC | CASSQGGLIYGYTF
. | TRBJ2-3 | . | TRBV9 | TGTGCCAGCAGCGCAGTCTACGGGACGCAGTATTTT | CASSAVYGTQYF
TRBD2 | TRBJ2-4 | . | TRBV29-1 | TGCAGCGTTGAAACGGGGGCTAGCGGGAGGGCATACATTCAGTACTTC | CSVETGASGRAYIQYF
TRBD2 | TRBJ2-7 | . | TRBV11-2 | TGTGCCAGCAGCCGACTAGCGGGGGGGCTTGAGCAGTACTTC | CASSRLAGGLEQYF
. | TRBJ1-2 | . | TRBV2 | TGTGCCAGCAGGGAAAATCAGGGGTTATATGGCTACACCTTC | CASRENQGLYGYTF
. | TRBJ2-5 | once | TRBV2 | TGTGCCAGCAGTCGCGAGCAAGAGACCCAGTACTTC | CASSREQETQYF
. | TRBJ1-2 | . | TRBV11-2 | TGTGCCAGCAGCCACGGTCAGGGCTATGGCTACACCTTC | CASSHGQGYGYTF
. | TRBJ1-4 | . | TRBV27 | TGTGCCAGCAGTGACCGGGACACAAATGAAAAACTGTTTTTT | CASSDRDTNEKLFF
. | TRBJ2-3 | . | TRBV2 | TGTGCCAGCACCGGCGGGACCTATACGCAGTATTTT | CASTGGTYTQYF
TRBD1 | TRBJ2-3 | . | TRBV18 | TGTGCCAGCTCTCGGACAGGGGGCTATCCCACAGATACGCAGTATTTT | CASSRTGGYPTDTQYF
TRBD1 | TRBJ1-3 | . | TRBV18 | TGTGCCAGCTCCCGACAGGGAGCTGGAAACACCATATATTTT | CASSRQGAGNTIYF
. | TRBJ2-7 | . | TRBV6-1 | TGTGCCAGCACTATGACAGGTTCCTACGAGCAGTACTTC | CASTMTGSYEQYF
TRBD1 | TRBJ2-7 | few | TRBV6-5 | TGTGCCAGCACCCCGGACAGGTTAAACCCCTACGAGCAGTACTTC | CASTPDRLNPYEQYF
. | TRBJ2-7 | . | TRBV21-1 | TGTGCCAGCAGCAAATGGCCCGACGACAGGTACGAGCAGTACTTC | CASSKWPDDRYEQYF
TRBD1 | TRBJ2-3 | . | TRBV19 | TGTGCCACCCTCGAGGGACAGGGGACAGATACGCAGTATTTT | CATLEGQGTDTQYF
TRBD1 | TRBJ2-7 | . | TRBV7-2 | TGTGCCAGCGTATCCGGGACAGGGTTCTACGAGCAGTACTTC | CASVSGTGFYEQYF
. | TRBJ2-3 | . | TRBV7-2 | TGTGCCAGCAGCCCAGGCCTCCGACGGACAGATACGCAGTATTTT | CASSPGLRRTDTQYF
TRBD1 | TRBJ1-1 | few | TRBV25-1 | TGTGCCAGCCGGGACAGGTCGGACACTGAAGCTTTCTTT | CASRDRSDTEAFF
TRBD1 | TRBJ2-1 | . | TRBV6-6 | TGTGCCACCTCGACAGGGGGCAATGAGCAGTTCTTC | CATSTGGNEQFF
TRBD2 | TRBJ2-3 | . | TRBV18 | TGTGCCAGCTCACCCGGGGGGTACGGAGATACGCAGTATTTT | CASSPGGYGDTQYF
. | TRBJ1-3 | once | TRBV5-4 | TGTGCCAGCAGCTTCGGTCCTAACTCTGGAAACACCATATATTTT | CASSFGPNSGNTIYF
. | TRBJ2-2 | . | TRBV19 | TGTGCCAGTACAGGGATGACCGGGGAGCTGTTTTTT | CASTGMTGELFF
TRBD1 | TRBJ2-7 | few | TRBV7-2 | TGTGCCAGCAGCTTCAACCGAGCAGGGGGCCCCTACGAGCAGTACTTC | CASSFNRAGGPYEQYF
. | TRBJ1-1 | . | TRBV6-1 | TGTGCCAGCAGTGAAGGAGCTGGACACTCTGTCGACACTGAAGCTTTCTTT | CASSEGAGHSVDTEAFF
. | TRBJ2-3 | few | TRBV7-3 | TGTGCCAGCAGCCGCGGGTATAGCTCAGATACGCAGTATTTT | CASSRGYSSDTQYF
. | TRBJ2-3 | . | TRBV5-1 | TGCGCCAGCAGCTTGGGAGGGAGAATGGGCACAGATACGCAGTATTTT | CASSLGGRMGTDTQYF
TRBD2 | TRBJ2-7 | . | TRBV28 | TGTGCCTCAGGGACTAGCGGGAGTATGTACGAGCAGTACTTC | CASGTSGSMYEQYF
TRBD2 | TRBJ2-7 | . | TRBV4-2 | TGTGCCAGCAGCCCCGAAAGCGCGGGAGGCCCAACCTACGAGCAGTACTTC | CASSPESAGGPTYEQYF
. | TRBJ2-7 | once | TRBV6-1 | TGTGCCAGCAGCCCCGGGACATCCGCCTACGAGCAGTACTTC | CASSPGTSAYEQYF
TRBD2 | TRBJ2-7 | . | TRBV9 | TGTGCCAGCAGCGTAGGGGGACTAGCGGGATCTTACGAGCAGTACTTC | CASSVGGLAGSYEQYF
TRBD1 | TRBJ2-7 | few | TRBV6-1 | TGTGCCAGCACCCCCCCCAGGGGGCTTTACTACGAGCAGTACTTC | CASTPPRGLYYEQYF
TRBD2 | TRBJ2-4 | . | TRBV18 | TGTGCCAGCTCACCCCCAACCGGGGGGATTCAGTACTTC | CASSPPTGGIQYF
TRBD2 | TRBJ2-1 | . | TRBV27 | TGTGCCAGCAGTTGGGGCGGGAGTAATGAGCAGTTCTTC | CASSWGGSNEQFF
TRBD1 | TRBJ2-5 | . | TRBV9 | TGTGCCAGCAGCCGAGGTGGGACAGGGTGGCAAGAGACCCAGTACTTC | CASSRGGTGWQETQYF
. | TRBJ2-1 | . | TRBV4-1 | TGCGCCAGCAGCCAGATCCCCGGGACAACCTACAATGAGCAGTTCTTC | CASSQIPGTTYNEQFF
TRBD1 | TRBJ1-5 | . | TRBV7-8 | TGTGCCAGCAGCTCGACAGGGGGAAATAGCAATCAGCCCCAGCATTTT | CASSSTGGNSNQPQHF
TRBD1 | TRBJ2-6 | . | TRBV14 | TGTGCCAGCAGCCAACTACCGGGACAGGGGTCTTCTGGGGCCAACGTCCTGACTTTC | CASSQLPGQGSSGANVLTF
TRBD1 | TRBJ2-7 | few | TRBV6-5 | TGTGCCAGCAGGGAGGGACAGGCCCACGAGCAGTACTTC | CASREGQAHEQYF
TRBD1 | TRBJ1-2 | . | TRBV7-2 | TGTGCCAGCAGCTTAGGAGGGACAGGGGGCGTCTATGGCTACACCTTC | CASSLGGTGGVYGYTF
. | TRBJ1-5 | . | TRBV28 | TGTGCCAGCAGTTTCGGCGGGGGCGGTCAGCCCCAGCATTTT | CASSFGGGGQPQHF
. | TRBJ2-7 | once | TRBV16 | TGTGCCAGCAGCCAATACCAGGAAAGCTCCTACGAGCAGTACTTC | CASSQYQESSYEQYF
TRBD2 | TRBJ2-7 | . | TRBV6-5 | TGTGCCAGCAGTCATAGCGGGAGGGCCGACGAGCAGTACTTC | CASSHSGRADEQYF
. | TRBJ1-1 | . | TRBV2 | TGTGCCAGCAGTGAGGCTCGTCAGGGGGAAGCTTTCTTT | CASSEARQGEAFF